Detailed here is one T cell receptor beta chain. Original handling: Reference gene primer amplification in the assay estimated nucleated cell counts. Some clones are missing from TCRdb's copy, which holds only in-frame ones; the method was immunoSEQ multiplex PCR. The V and J calls and clone size are taken from that table; D and trimming were inferred from the DNA. The data show tens of thousands of clones, 65% to 85% seen once. This sample was taken from a study of blood T cell repertoires in COVID-19. Overall study context: Some COVID-19 samples were acute and others convalescent; all came from the United States, Italy and Spain. PBMCs, B-cell-depleted T cells, or T cells were the source of the cDNA or gDNA that made up the material.

Germline lookup yields CDR1 MNHEY and CDR2 SMNVEV (reference sequence). The CDR3 is 16 amino acids. V lost 6 bases to trimming and J lost 4 bases, with 19 bases between them. The sequence was collected from a human donor in a cohort sampled during active COVID-19. The sample taken for sequencing was peripheral blood. V usage is TRBV27 and J usage is TRBJ1-3; D ambiguous. The CDR3 loop is CASRPLREWMGNTIYF. In DNA form, the CDR3 reads TGTGCCAGCAGACCCTTGAGGGAATGGATGGGAAACACCATATATTTT.